The sequence of this T cell receptor (beta chain) was determined in a study of blood T cell repertoires in COVID-19. Study-wide context: Samples came from the United States, Italy and Spain, spanning acute and convalescent COVID-19. PBMCs, B-cell-depleted T cells, or T cells provided the cDNA or gDNA that made up the material.

The CDR3 contains 14 residues. V was clipped by 2 bases and J by 10 bases, with 12 bases between them. Germline CDR1 LGHDT, CDR2 YNNKEL (reference sequence). Some clones are missing from TCRdb's copy, which holds only in-frame ones; the method was immunoSEQ multiplex PCR. The data hold 200,000 to 250,000 clones, with more than 70% observed a single time. Sequenced material: peripheral blood. V is TRBV3-1 (or the pseudogene TRBV3-2) and J is TRBJ1-6; D gene ambiguous. The clonotype was recovered from a woman aged 55-70 years with acute or convalescent COVID-19. The CDR3 coding sequence is TGTGCCAGCAGCCAATTAGGGAGTGGATCACCCCTCCACTTT. This gives the protein CASSQLGSGSPLHF.